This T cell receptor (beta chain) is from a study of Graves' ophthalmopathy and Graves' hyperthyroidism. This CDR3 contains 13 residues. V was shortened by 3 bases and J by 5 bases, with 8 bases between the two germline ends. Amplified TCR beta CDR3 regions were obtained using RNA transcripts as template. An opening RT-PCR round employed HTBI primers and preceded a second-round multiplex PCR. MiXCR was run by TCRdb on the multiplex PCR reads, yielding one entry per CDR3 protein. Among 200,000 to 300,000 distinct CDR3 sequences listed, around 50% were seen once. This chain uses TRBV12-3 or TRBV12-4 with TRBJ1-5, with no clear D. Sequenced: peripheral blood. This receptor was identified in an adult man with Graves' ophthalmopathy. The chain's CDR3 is CASSFVPDQPQHF. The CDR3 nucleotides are TGTGCCAGCAGTTTCGTCCCGGATCAGCCCCAGCATTTT.